The clone carrying this T cell receptor beta chain was observed a few times. The CDR3 runs to 13 residues. With 9 bases clipped from V and 5 bases from J, the junction kept 8 bases outside the gene matches. Per germline, CDR1 KGHDR and CDR2 SFDVKD. The investigators amplified TCR beta CDR3 regions from RNA transcripts. The HTBI set primed first-round TCR CDR3 RT-PCR. TCRdb analysed the multiplex PCR reads with MiXCR anew, one entry per CDR3 protein. Among about 360,000 distinct CDR3 sequences, approximately 15% were seen once, and the ten largest hold less than 25%. The data are from a study of T cells in Graves' hyperthyroidism and ophthalmopathy.

The receptor was derived from a man under 40 with Graves' hyperthyroidism that later progressed to Graves' ophthalmopathy. The chain carries TRBV24-1 and TRBJ2-5, with 7 bases lining up with TRBD2. Sequencing input: blood. The CDR3 DNA follows: TGTGCCACCGCCCCGGGAGGAGCTGAGACCCAGTACTTC. Translating gives CATAPGGAETQYF.